Below, 17 T cell receptor beta chains from the same sample are listed, as sequenced in a study of identical twins. In TCRdb, the 5' RACE reads were re-called with MiXCR into one record per CDR3 protein. The sample includes a few hundred thousand distinct CDR3 sequences, approximately 8.3% of them seen just once. The same sample was also studied in work on yellow fever vaccine responses in identical twins.

Sequencing was done on a sample of CD8+ T cells sorted from blood. Source of these receptors: a young woman in good health.

The rearrangement links TRBV4-3 to TRBJ2-1, with TRBD2 as a possible D gene (5 bases). V shed 0 bases and J shed 8 bases, with 14 bases lying between them. CDR3 length: 15 amino acids. CDR1 and CDR2 (germline): LGHNA, YSLEER. The CDR3 sequence: CASSQDRARRYEQFF. The CDR3 DNA is TGCGCCAGCAGCCAAGATCGTGCTAGGAGGTATGAGCAGTTCTTC.

V usage is TRBV12-5 and J usage is TRBJ2-7, with 9 positions matching TRBD1. With 11 bases clipped from V and 2 bases from J, the junction kept 7 bases outside the gene matches. The length of the CDR3 is 13 residues. Germline CDR1 reads LGHNT; CDR2 reads FRNRAP. CDR3 in amino acids: CASRGTGPYEQYF. CDR3 bases: TGTGCTTCTCGCGGGACAGGGCCCTACGAGCAGTACTTC.

V gene TRBV5-6 combines with J gene TRBJ2-2; TRBD2 matches 8 bases. This CDR3 contains 15 residues. V dropped 6 bases and J dropped 3; count of bases not matched to a gene: 7. In germline, CDR1 is SGHDT, CDR2 YYEEEE. The chain's CDR3 is CASILLAAYTGELFF. Written as DNA, the CDR3 is TGTGCCAGCATCTTACTAGCGGCGTACACCGGGGAGCTGTTTTTT.

This clonotype was seen many times. The chain employs TRBV9 and TRBJ2-7, with TRBD1 identical over 9 bases. V shed 2 bases, J shed 3 bases, and the junction held 9 bases outside the gene matches. CDR3 size: 16 residues. Germline CDR1 and CDR2: SGDLS and YYNGEE. The CDR3: CASSVTSGQGYYEQYF. The CDR3 DNA sequence: TGTGCCAGCAGCGTGACGTCGGGACAGGGCTACTACGAGCAGTACTTC.

A note on this clonotype: This may be a read error, as it is one base from a much larger clone. The CDR3 region is CASSLAGCQPQHF. CDR3 DNA sequence: TGTGCCAGCAGTTTAGCAGGGTGTCAGCCCCAGCATTTT. V usage is TRBV12-3 or TRBV12-4 and J usage is TRBJ1-5; D remains ambiguous. The CDR3 covers 13 residues. With 0 bases removed from V and 6 bases from J, the gap between germline ends came to 6 bases.

J is TRBJ2-3 and V is TRBV27, with D possibly TRBD2 on 6 matching bases. Germline V lookup: CDR1 MNHEY, CDR2 SMNVEV (reference sequence). V dropped 6 bases and J dropped 1 base, with 23 bases sitting between them. This CDR3 contains 18 residues. The CDR3, as DNA: TGTGCCAGCAGGCCGGGACTTGATGCTGTAGGCCGCACAGATACGCAGTATTTT. It specifies CASRPGLDAVGRTDTQYF.

This clonotype was counted only a few times. The chain is built from TRBV7-3 and TRBJ2-3; 7 nucleotides match TRBD1. The ends lost 0 bases at V and 7 bases at J; junction bases unmatched: 4. The CDR3 length is 14 residues. Germline V gene lookup returns CDR1 SGHTA and CDR2 FQGTGA. CDR3 region: CASSLTSGGNTQYF. Here the CDR3 DNA reads TGTGCCAGCAGCTTAACTTCAGGGGGAAATACGCAGTATTTT.

This clonotype came up a few times. The chain couples TRBV4-3 to TRBJ2-1; 11 bases align to TRBD2. Trimming removed 4 bases from V and 7 bases from J; junction bases left unmatched: 15. Germline-derived CDR1 and CDR2 are LGHNA and YSLEER. This CDR3 is 18 amino acids long. The chain's CDR3 is CASSLIWVAGGPGNEQFF. CDR3 in DNA: TGCGCCAGCAGCCTAATTTGGGTAGCGGGAGGGCCGGGTAATGAGCAGTTCTTC.

This clonotype was counted a few times. The rearrangement uses TRBV29-1 and TRBJ2-1; TRBD2 agrees at 7 bases. V dropped 4 bases and J dropped 5; count of bases not matched to a gene: 5. Per germline, CDR1 SQVTM and CDR2 ANQGSEA. CDR3 length: 13 residues. The CDR3 protein is CSVVGEGHNEQFF. The CDR3 DNA sequence: TGCAGCGTTGTGGGGGAGGGCCACAATGAGCAGTTCTTC.

The V call is TRBV14, the J call TRBJ1-4; no reliable D call. Germline assignment: CDR1 SGHDN and CDR2 FVKESK. This CDR3 is built from 17 residues. V lost 0 bases and J lost 0, with 11 bases in between. The CDR3 is CASSQDGQTSTNEKLFF. The CDR3 DNA is TGTGCCAGCAGCCAAGATGGCCAGACCTCAACTAATGAAAAACTGTTTTTT.

This clonotype appeared a few times. The chain employs TRBV5-4 and TRBJ2-7; 7 nucleotides agree with TRBD2. CDR3 length: 13 amino acids. Germline loops: CDR1 SGHNT, CDR2 YYREEE (reference sequence). V lost 10 bases to trimming and J lost 3 bases; unmatched junction nucleotides: 10. CDR3 residues: CAGGAAGDYEQYF. Here the CDR3 DNA reads TGTGCCGGGGGTGCGGCGGGAGACTACGAGCAGTACTTC.

This clonotype turned up a few times. The chain links TRBV6-2 or TRBV6-3 to TRBJ2-2; TRBD2 might be the D (6 bases). Germline CDR1 and CDR2: MNHEY and SVGEGT. This CDR3 is built from 13 residues. Deletions cut 8 bases from V and 4 bases from J, with 11 bases between. The CDR3 sequence is CASGGLFTGELFF. CDR3 sequence (DNA): TGTGCCAGCGGGGGACTTTTCACCGGGGAGCTGTTTTTT.

This clonotype was detected ten times or more. The rearrangement uses TRBV10-2 and TRBJ2-1, with TRBD1 as a possible D gene (6 bases). Trimming removed 10 bases at V and 6 bases at J, with 10 bases between. The CDR3 contains 11 residues. Germline V gene data show CDR1 as WSHSY and CDR2 as SAAADI. The CDR3 region is CAIQDSNEQFF. CDR3 bases: TGCGCCATCCAGGACAGCAATGAGCAGTTCTTC.

The CDR3 DNA reads TGCGCCAGCAACTCCGGGAATTCCTACGAGCAGTACTTC. Its translation is CASNSGNSYEQYF. The chain carries TRBV10-2 and TRBJ2-7; D might be TRBD2 (5 bases). V was shortened by 7 bases and J by 1 base, with 11 bases between the two germline ends. There are 13 residues in the CDR3. From germline, CDR1 is WSHSY and CDR2 SAAADI.

This clonotype has at least ten counts. The chain carries TRBV29-1 and TRBJ2-7; TRBD1 agrees at 7 bases. The V gene's germline CDR1 is SQVTM and CDR2 ANQGSEA. V lost 6 bases, J lost 2 bases, and 13 bases stayed unmatched. The CDR3 has 15 residues. CDR3 DNA sequence: TGCAGCGTGGTTACTCCCGGGACAGAGGCCTACGAGCAGTACTTC. Amino acid sequence: CSVVTPGTEAYEQYF.

The chain links TRBV7-8 to TRBJ2-7; the match to TRBD2 covers 8 bases. V shed 6 bases, J shed 2 bases, and the junction held 6 bases outside the gene matches. The CDR3 totals 14 residues. Germline V gives CDR1 SGHVS, CDR2 FQNEAQ. For the CDR3, the DNA is TGTGCCAGCAGTACGACGGGAGGGGCCTACGAGCAGTACTTC. Encoded protein: CASSTTGGAYEQYF.

The table lists this clonotype with a few counts. The chain couples TRBV11-1 to TRBJ2-2; 11 bases line up with TRBD1. Germline V gene lookup returns CDR1 SGHAT and CDR2 FQDESV (reference sequence). The V gene end was trimmed by 5 bases and the J gene end by 4 bases; junction bases not matched to a gene: 12. This CDR3 is 18 amino acids long. CDR3 residues: CASSGRTGGAIRTGELFF. The CDR3 nucleotides read TGTGCCAGCAGCGGCAGGACAGGGGGCGCGATCCGCACCGGGGAGCTGTTTTTT.